Each of the 10 T cell receptor beta chains below was sequenced from the same sample in a study of T cell repertoires in cytomegalovirus infection. TCRdb reanalysed the reads using MiXCR and keeps one entry per CDR3 protein. The sample has about 700,000 distinct CDR3 sequences; about 30% are singletons. For these receptors, no antigen is known. Source: cultured PBMCs, taken from culture after CMV antigen stimulation. These receptors were obtained from a human donor in good health (CMV status not recorded). Some clones in this sample may be carry-over from other donors' samples.

The chain carries TRBV10-3 and TRBJ2-1; 10 positions match TRBD2. Germline V lookup: CDR1 ENHRY, CDR2 SYGVKD. The junction had 7 bases not matched to a gene; V was cut back by 6 bases and J by 5 bases. This CDR3 contains 15 residues. As DNA, the CDR3 is TGTGCCATCAGGATAGGACTAGCGGTTAACAATGAGCAGTTCTTC. It translates to CAIRIGLAVNNEQFF.

The chain combines TRBV4-3 with TRBJ2-1; D is unresolved. The CDR3 runs 14 residues. V was clipped by 4 bases and J by 9 bases, with 16 bases between them. Germline CDR1 reads LGHNA; CDR2 reads YSLEER. The CDR3 nucleotides read TGCGCCAGCAGCCCCCATGGGTACCCAGGTGAGCAGTTCTTC. Translation: CASSPHGYPGEQFF.

The chain links TRBV6-2 or TRBV6-3 to TRBJ1-5; D gene ambiguous. V was clipped by 2 bases and J by 7 bases, with 9 bases between them. The CDR3 length is 13 residues. Germline V gene data show CDR1 as MNHEY and CDR2 as SVGEGT. CDR3 DNA sequence: TGTGCCAGCAGTTACGCGGGTCGCCAGCCCCAGCATTTT. Translated: CASSYAGRQPQHF.

V is TRBV12-3 or TRBV12-4 and J is TRBJ2-7; the D is unclear. The V end lost 3 bases, the J end lost 4 bases, and 7 bases lay between the germline ends. CDR3 length equals 12 residues. CDR3 protein: CASSFGFYEQYF. CDR3 nucleotides: TGTGCCAGCAGTTTCGGGTTTTACGAGCAGTACTTC.

The table lists this clonotype with a few counts. The chain couples TRBV20-1 to TRBJ2-3; D is undetermined. This CDR3 is built from 13 residues. The germline V and J ends were trimmed by 5 bases and 1 base, with 10 bases remaining between them. Germline V gene lookup returns CDR1 DFQATT and CDR2 SNEGSKA (reference sequence). CDR3 region: CSAPRRGTDTQYF. In DNA, the CDR3 is TGCAGTGCTCCCCGGCGTGGCACAGATACGCAGTATTTT.

The chain employs TRBV7-9 and TRBJ2-1; D is possibly TRBD2 (6 bases). CDR3 length: 18 amino acids. V was cut by 5 bases and J by 9 bases, with 29 bases left in between. CDR1 and CDR2 (germline): SEHNR, FQNEAQ (reference sequence). Here the CDR3 reads CASSPRVGGETRMGEQFF. The CDR3 DNA follows: TGTGCCAGCAGCCCCCGCGTGGGCGGGGAGACTAGGATGGGTGAGCAGTTCTTC.

The chain carries TRBV19 and TRBJ2-3; 7 nucleotides line up with TRBD2. Germline V lookup: CDR1 LNHDA, CDR2 SQIVND (reference sequence). The CDR3 totals 17 residues. Losses at the gene ends were 4 bases for V and 0 bases for J; bases not matched to a gene: 10. CDR3 amino acids: CASSTRPAAGSTDTQYF. The CDR3 nucleotides are TGTGCCAGTAGTACCCGACCCGCAGCGGGGAGCACAGATACGCAGTATTTT.

This clonotype was detected a few times. This sequence joins TRBV19 and TRBJ1-1, with 7 nucleotides matching TRBD1. J gave up 3 bases and V 7 bases, and 23 bases lay outside the gene matches. The germline CDR1 and CDR2 sequences are LNHDA and SQIVND (reference sequence). The CDR3 covers 19 residues. CDR3 in DNA: TGTGCCAGTAAAGGAAACGGGAGGAGGGGGCCGGGGAAGGACACTGAAGCTTTCTTT. Residues: CASKGNGRRGPGKDTEAFF.

The V call is TRBV5-1, the J call TRBJ2-7; D is undetermined. The V and J ends lost 2 bases and 3 bases respectively, with 12 bases between them. This CDR3 comprises 14 residues. Germline CDR1 SGHRS, CDR2 YFSETQ. CDR3 nucleotide sequence: TGCGCCAGCAGCTTTGGTATGGGCAGCTACGAGCAGTACTTC. Translating it yields CASSFGMGSYEQYF.

The V gene is TRBV20-1, the J gene TRBJ1-3; TRBD1 matches at 9 bases. Germline-derived CDR1 and CDR2 are DFQATT and SNEGSKA (reference sequence). The CDR3 consists of 13 residues. J was trimmed by 3 bases and V by 5 bases; bases with no gene match: 2. Here the CDR3 DNA reads TGCAGTGCTTCGGGACAGGGTGGAAACACCATATATTTT. It encodes CSASGQGGNTIYF.